The 20 T cell receptor beta chains in this list originate from one sample, sequenced in a study of blood T cell repertoires in COVID-19. TCRdb's copy holds only in-frame clones and misses some; the assay was immunoSEQ multiplex PCR. The sample consists of 220,000 or so clones, roughly 84% of them appearing once. Sequencing was carried out using peripheral blood. The receptors were sampled from a man aged 25 to 40 with active or convalescent COVID-19.

The CDR3 loop is CAISDRADRQTDTQYF. In DNA, the CDR3 is TGTGCCATCAGTGACCGTGCGGACAGGCAAACAGATACGCAGTATTTT. This chain connects TRBV10-3 to TRBJ2-3, with TRBD1 identical over 7 bases. Germline lookup yields CDR1 ENHRY and CDR2 SYGVKD. V dropped 3 bases and J dropped 3; count of bases not matched to a gene: 9. This CDR3 is 16 amino acids long.

The chain couples TRBV5-1 to TRBJ1-2; 12 nucleotides agree with TRBD1. From germline, CDR1 is SGHRS and CDR2 YFSETQ. This CDR3 has 15 residues. J gave up 7 bases and V 0 bases, and 4 bases lay outside the gene matches. CDR3 sequence (DNA): TGCGCCAGCAGCTTGGAGGGACAGGGGGCTCGTGGCTACACCTTC. It codes for CASSLEGQGARGYTF.

The chain recombines TRBV3-1 (or the pseudogene TRBV3-2) with TRBJ2-3; D possibly corresponds to TRBD2 (5 bases). Trimming took off 3 bases at V and 6 bases at J, with 13 bases between the two ends. There are 14 residues in the CDR3. Germline CDR1 reads LGHDT; CDR2 reads YNNKEL (reference sequence). The CDR3 DNA reads as TGTGCCAGCAGCCACGGCCCGGGGTACGATACGCAGTATTTT. It codes for CASSHGPGYDTQYF.

Regarding this clone: The sample contains more than one DNA sequence encoding this CDR3. The CDR3 bases are TGTGCCAGCAGTGACAGGTATAGCAATCAGCCCCAGCATTTT. Encoded protein: CASSDRYSNQPQHF. The rearrangement joins TRBV2 to TRBJ1-5; D is undetermined. The CDR3 consists of 14 residues. Trimming took 3 bases from V and 0 from J, leaving 6 bases between them. Germline loops: CDR1 SNHLY, CDR2 FYNNEI. Supplemented by reference TRBV2 and TRBJ1-5, the full variable domain reads EPEVTQTPSHQVTQMGQEVILRCVPISNHLYFYWYRQILGQKVEFLVSFYNNEISEKSEIFDDQFSVERPDGSNFTLKIRSTKLEDSAMYFCASSDRYSNQPQHFGDGTRLSIL.

The V call is TRBV19, the J call TRBJ1-5, with D hard to call. Trimming removed 3 bases from V and 3 bases from J, with 12 bases in between. Germline V gene lookup returns CDR1 LNHDA and CDR2 SQIVND (reference sequence). The CDR3 totals 15 residues. The CDR3 reads CASSILVDYNQPQHF. CDR3 DNA sequence: TGTGCCAGTAGTATTCTGGTAGACTACAATCAGCCCCAGCATTTT.

This rearrangement joins TRBV27 to TRBJ2-3, with a weak D call TRBD2 (5 bases). Deletions cut 5 bases from V and 8 bases from J, with 17 bases between. Looked up from germline, CDR1 is MNHEY and CDR2 is SMNVEV (reference sequence). The CDR3 contains 14 residues. CDR3 protein: CASSPTGDIVTQYF. CDR3 coding DNA: TGTGCCAGCAGTCCCACCGGGGATATTGTTACGCAGTATTTT.

This chain connects TRBV4-1 to TRBJ2-1, with 7 nucleotides matching TRBD1. With 7 bases clipped from V and 0 bases from J, the junction kept 12 bases outside the gene matches. Per the germline V gene, CDR1 is MGHRA and CDR2 is YSYEKL. This CDR3 contains 17 residues. This CDR3 reads CASTLNRGLSSYNEQFF. The CDR3 DNA reads as TGCGCCAGCACCCTCAACAGGGGTTTAAGCTCCTACAATGAGCAGTTCTTC.

The J gene is TRBJ2-7, the V gene TRBV7-2; D might be TRBD1 (5 bases). The germline V and J ends were trimmed by 5 bases and 7 bases, with 12 bases remaining between them. Germline assignment: CDR1 SGHTA and CDR2 FQGNSA. The CDR3 has 12 residues. CDR3 nucleotides: TGTGCCAGCAGCCGGCAGGGTGGTGAGCAGTACTTC. Protein product: CASSRQGGEQYF.

The chain couples TRBV19 to TRBJ1-2; the D is unclear. The CDR3 has 13 residues. Trimming shortened V by 9 bases and J by 6 bases, and 17 bases separated the two germline ends. The germline gives CDR1 LNHDA, CDR2 SQIVND (reference sequence). The CDR3 DNA reads TGTGCCAGCCTCGGTACTGAGGGCAATGGCTACACCTTC. It specifies CASLGTEGNGYTF.

This clone was found once. V gene TRBV27 combines with J gene TRBJ2-2, with D possibly TRBD1 on 6 matching bases. The CDR3 loop spans 14 amino acids. V was trimmed by 5 bases and J by 6 bases, leaving 13 bases between them. In germline, CDR1 is MNHEY, CDR2 SMNVEV (reference sequence). DNA for the CDR3: TGTGCCAGCAGTGCGCACTCAGGGGCCGGGGAGCTGTTTTTT. Protein product: CASSAHSGAGELFF.

This clone was detected ten times or more. The chain joins TRBV7-9 to TRBJ1-1; D is perhaps TRBD1 (6 bases). CDR1 is SEHNR, CDR2 FQNEAQ, per germline (reference sequence). This CDR3 has 15 residues. V was clipped by 5 bases and J by 0 bases, with 13 bases between them. As DNA, the CDR3 is TGTGCCAGCAGCACACCGGACAGAGTGAACACTGAAGCTTTCTTT. Amino acids: CASSTPDRVNTEAFF.

The V and J genes are TRBV18 and TRBJ2-3; possible D gene TRBD2, 6 bases. CDR1 is KGHSH, CDR2 LQKENI, per germline. V was clipped by 2 bases and J by 4 bases, with 10 bases between them. CDR3 size: 14 residues. CDR3 sequence (DNA): TGTGCCAGCTCACCAGGCGGGGCCCCAGATACGCAGTATTTT. Residues: CASSPGGAPDTQYF.

The rearrangement links TRBV27 to TRBJ1-5, with D uncertain. CDR1 is MNHEY, CDR2 SMNVEV, per germline (reference sequence). V lost 0 bases and J 0 bases, leaving 15 bases between the germline ends. The CDR3 covers 18 residues. CDR3 in DNA: TGTGCCAGCAGTTTATCGAAGCCCGCGATGTATAGCAATCAGCCCCAGCATTTT. Translated: CASSLSKPAMYSNQPQHF.

The chain carries TRBV27 and TRBJ2-1, with a weak D call TRBD2 (7 bases). Germline V lookup: CDR1 MNHEY, CDR2 SMNVEV (reference sequence). V gave up 3 bases and J gave up 4 bases, with 13 bases separating them. This CDR3 has 15 residues. CDR3 residues: CASSLWRGPYNEQFF. CDR3 coding DNA: TGTGCCAGCAGTTTGTGGCGGGGGCCTTACAATGAGCAGTTCTTC.

This sequence joins TRBV6-5 and TRBJ2-7, with 8 bases lining up with TRBD2. V gave up 11 bases and J gave up 3 bases; unmatched junction bases: 9. The CDR3 has 13 residues. CDR1 is MNHEY and CDR2 is SVGAGI in the germline V gene. The CDR3 region is CAPSESGSYEQYF. Written as DNA, the CDR3 is TGTGCCCCGTCCGAAAGCGGGAGCTACGAGCAGTACTTC.

This clone has a single count. The CDR3 protein is CASRAGEYEQYF. The DNA for the CDR3 is TGTGCCAGCAGGGCAGGGGAATACGAGCAGTACTTC. The rearrangement joins TRBV7-9 to TRBJ2-7, with D perhaps matching TRBD1 (6 bases). The CDR3 sequence is 12 residues long. Germline values: CDR1 SEHNR, CDR2 FQNEAQ (reference sequence). The germline V and J ends were trimmed by 6 bases and 4 bases, with 10 bases remaining between them. Variable domain in full (rest from reference TRBV7-9 and TRBJ2-7): DTGVSQNPRHKITKRGQNVTFRCDPISEHNRLYWYRQTLGQGPEFLTYFQNEAQLEKSRLLSDRFSAERPKGSFSTLEIQRTEQGDSAMYLCASRAGEYEQYFGPGTRLTVT.

V is TRBV7-2 and J is TRBJ2-1; a weak D match, TRBD1 (6 bases). This CDR3 region has 15 residues. The germline V gene encodes CDR1 SGHTA and CDR2 FQGNSA. Trimming removed 0 bases at V and 9 bases at J, with 15 bases between. The CDR3 region is CASSLAVRGHSEQFF. For the CDR3, the DNA is TGTGCCAGCAGCTTAGCGGTTAGGGGACACAGTGAGCAGTTCTTC. The variable domain in full, with the rest retrieved from reference TRBV7-2 and TRBJ2-1, is GAGVSQSPSNKVTEKGKDVELRCDPISGHTALYWYRQSLGQGLEFLIYFQGNSAPDKSGLPSDRFSAERTGGSVSTLTIQRTQQEDSAVYLCASSLAVRGHSEQFFGPGTRLTVL.

CDR3 residues: CASSPLSENYGYTF. The CDR3 coding sequence is TGTGCCAGCTCACCCCTGTCGGAGAACTATGGCTACACCTTC. This chain connects TRBV5-5 to TRBJ1-2; D gene ambiguous. Germline V lookup: CDR1 SGHKS, CDR2 YYEKEE (reference sequence). V was cut by 7 bases and J by 2 bases, with 15 bases left in between. The CDR3 sequence is 14 residues long.

The CDR3 DNA sequence: TGTGCCAGCAGCTTTGGACAGGGGGCAAGAGGGGATACGCAGTATTTT. This translates into CASSFGQGARGDTQYF. The chain employs TRBV7-2 and TRBJ2-3; 11 nucleotides match TRBD1. V trimming: 3 bases; J trimming: 6 bases; junction bases outside the gene matches: 8. The CDR3 contains 16 residues. In germline, CDR1 is SGHTA, CDR2 FQGNSA.

The rearrangement uses TRBV18 and TRBJ2-3, with 11 bases aligning to TRBD2. CDR1 is KGHSH and CDR2 is LQKENI in the germline V gene. With V trimmed by 6 bases and J by 5 bases, 7 bases remained unmatched. CDR3 length equals 15 residues. CDR3 nucleotide sequence: TGTGCCAGCTCCCCTACTAGCGGGAGTCTAGATACGCAGTATTTT. Translating it yields CASSPTSGSLDTQYF.